The 20 T cell receptor beta chains below were found in one sample sequenced in a study of T cells in localized non-small cell lung cancer. Profiled with immunoSEQ multiplex PCR; TCRdb holds only in-frame clones, not every one. Here the sample spans around 83,000 clones, approximately 90% being singletons. Here the sequenced sample was peripheral blood, taken before any cancer treatment. These receptor sequences come from a man aged 40 to 75 with stage I squamous cell lung carcinoma.

J is TRBJ1-1 and V is TRBV6-5; D not resolved. CDR3 length: 15 residues. Per the germline V gene, CDR1 is MNHEY and CDR2 is SVGAGI. With 2 bases removed from V and 0 bases from J, the gap between germline ends came to 10 bases. DNA of the CDR3: TGTGCCAGCAGTTACGGTCAGAACATGAACACTGAAGCTTTCTTT. The encoded protein is CASSYGQNMNTEAFF.

The rearrangement joins TRBV28 to TRBJ1-2, with 10 bases aligning to TRBD1. V lost 6 bases and J lost 8; bases outside the gene matches: 9. In germline, CDR1 is MDHEN, CDR2 SYDVKM. This CDR3 comprises 14 residues. CDR3 nucleotides: TGTGCCAGCAGGCACGGGGGACAGGGGTACGGCTACACCTTC. Amino acids: CASRHGGQGYGYTF.

The chain recombines TRBV5-4 with TRBJ2-5; TRBD1 agrees at 7 bases. With 4 bases clipped from V and 5 bases from J, the junction kept 8 bases outside the gene matches. The germline CDR1 and CDR2 sequences are SGHNT and YYREEE (reference sequence). This CDR3 is built from 14 residues. The DNA of the CDR3 is TGTGCCAGCAGCCCGGGACAGAGCCCGGAGACCCAGTACTTC. Its protein product is CASSPGQSPETQYF.

This sequence joins TRBV4-1 and TRBJ2-5; TRBD2 agrees at 11 bases. The CDR3 consists of 18 residues. V shed 1 base and J 1 base; nucleotides not matched to a gene: 8. Germline-derived CDR1 and CDR2 are MGHRA and YSYEKL. The CDR3 DNA reads as TGCGCCAGCAGCCAAGTAGCTAGCGGGGGGACCGGCCAAGAGACCCAGTACTTC. Amino acid sequence: CASSQVASGGTGQETQYF.

V and J are TRBV5-5 and TRBJ2-7; no firm D call. V was cut by 0 bases and J by 3 bases, with 10 bases left in between. The length of the CDR3 is 14 residues. Germline V CDR1 and CDR2: SGHKS, YYEKEE (reference sequence). The CDR3 here is CASSLAVVSYEQYF. In DNA, the CDR3 is TGTGCCAGCAGCTTGGCGGTAGTAAGCTACGAGCAGTACTTC.

This clone was picked up one time. This rearrangement joins TRBV28 to TRBJ1-1, with 12 bases aligning to TRBD1. The V gene end was trimmed by 1 base and the J gene end by 10 bases; junction bases not matched to a gene: 13. Germline CDR1 is MDHEN and CDR2 is SYDVKM. CDR3 size: 17 residues. The CDR3 here is CASSLYPGQGAMKAAFF. CDR3 DNA sequence: TGTGCCAGCAGTTTATACCCGGGACAGGGGGCAATGAAGGCAGCTTTCTTT.

This chain joins TRBV7-8 and TRBJ2-1; the match to TRBD1 covers 7 bases. The CDR3 covers 17 residues. V shed 0 bases, J shed 3 bases, and the junction held 8 bases outside the gene matches. CDR1 and CDR2 from the germline V gene are SGHVS and FQNEAQ. The CDR3 here is CASSLAPWDRGYNEQFF. The CDR3, as DNA: TGTGCCAGCAGCTTAGCCCCCTGGGACAGAGGCTACAATGAGCAGTTCTTC. Variable domain in full (rest from reference TRBV7-8 and TRBJ2-1): GAGVSQSPRYKVAKRGQDVALRCDPISGHVSLFWYQQALGQGPEFLTYFQNEAQLDKSGLPSDRFFAERPEGSVSTLKIQRTQQEDSAVYLCASSLAPWDRGYNEQFFGPGTRLTVL.

The chain joins TRBV6-6 to TRBJ1-6; D call uncertain. The CDR3 sequence is 15 residues long. The germline gives CDR1 MNHNY, CDR2 SVGAGI (reference sequence). V was clipped by 1 base and J by 6 bases, with 10 bases between them. The CDR3 reads CASSYFASGNSPLHF. For the CDR3, the DNA is TGTGCCAGCAGTTACTTTGCGTCTGGTAATTCACCCCTCCACTTT.

This clone was seen once. The CDR3, as DNA: TGCGCCAGCAGCGGGCGGGGTGATGGCTACACCTTC. Residues: CASSGRGDGYTF. The rearrangement uses TRBV5-1 and TRBJ1-2; D is undetermined. The CDR3 is made up of 12 amino acids. V gave up 4 bases and J gave up 6 bases, with 10 bases separating them. Per the germline V gene, CDR1 is SGHRS and CDR2 is YFSETQ.

This sequence joins TRBV20-1 and TRBJ1-5; D not certain. The CDR3 runs to 11 residues. Germline CDR1 is DFQATT and CDR2 is SNEGSKA (reference sequence). V was shortened by 5 bases and J by 7 bases, with 9 bases between the two germline ends. In nucleotides, the CDR3 is TGCAGTGCTGGCTTAGGGCAGCCCCAGCATTTT. Amino acid sequence: CSAGLGQPQHF.

For the CDR3, the DNA is TGTGCCAGCAGTCCTCCCGGGACAGGGGCTGGCTACACCTTC. This sequence encodes CASSPPGTGAGYTF. The chain recombines TRBV6-5 with TRBJ1-2, with 10 bases matching TRBD1. Trimming cost V 5 bases and J 7 bases; bases outside gene matches: 7. CDR3 size: 14 residues. Germline assignment: CDR1 MNHEY and CDR2 SVGAGI.

The CDR3 DNA is TGTGCCAGCAGCCTCAGGGAGCTCTATAATTCACCCCTCCACTTT. This encodes CASSLRELYNSPLHF. J is TRBJ1-6 and V is TRBV7-8, with a tentative D call TRBD1 (5 bases). In germline, CDR1 is SGHVS, CDR2 FQNEAQ. The V end was cut by 5 bases, the J end by 3 bases, with 11 bases between. CDR3 length equals 15 residues. Full variable domain (remainder filled in from reference TRBV7-8 and TRBJ1-6): GAGVSQSPRYKVAKRGQDVALRCDPISGHVSLFWYQQALGQGPEFLTYFQNEAQLDKSGLPSDRFFAERPEGSVSTLKIQRTQQEDSAVYLCASSLRELYNSPLHFGNGTRLTVT.

V gene TRBV11-3 combines with J gene TRBJ2-1, with D perhaps TRBD1 (6 bases). Per the germline V gene, CDR1 is SGHNT and CDR2 is YENEEA. V was clipped by 2 bases and J by 1 base, with 9 bases between them. The CDR3 length is 15 residues. The CDR3 sequence: CASSLRGGSYNEQFF. The CDR3 DNA reads as TGTGCCAGCAGCTTACGAGGGGGTTCCTACAATGAGCAGTTCTTC.

V is TRBV7-8 and J is TRBJ1-5; 12 nucleotides align to TRBD1. The CDR3 runs 18 residues. Per the germline V gene, CDR1 is SGHVS and CDR2 is FQNEAQ. The V and J ends lost 3 bases and 3 bases, in that order; junction bases with no gene match: 9. The CDR3 loop is CASSFAGTGGSLNQPQHF. CDR3 in DNA: TGTGCCAGCAGCTTTGCCGGGACAGGGGGCTCCCTCAATCAGCCCCAGCATTTT.

The chain couples TRBV10-2 to TRBJ2-4; possibly TRBD1 for D (5 bases). Looked up from germline, CDR1 is WSHSY and CDR2 is SAAADI. This CDR3 contains 13 residues. Trimming removed 8 bases from V and 10 bases from J, with 18 bases in between. Written as DNA, the CDR3 is TGCGCCAGCGCCTTGGGCAGGGTAGGAATTCAGTACTTC. Its translation: CASALGRVGIQYF.

The genes are TRBV7-9 and TRBJ2-7; 7 nucleotides agree with TRBD1. This CDR3 region has 16 residues. After removal of 4 bases from V and 5 bases from J, the junction contained 14 bases not matched to a gene. Looked up from germline, CDR1 is SEHNR and CDR2 is FQNEAQ (reference sequence). The CDR3 coding sequence is TGTGCCAGCAGCTCGCGAACAGGGGAAAAGAAGAACGAGCAGTACTTC. Translating it yields CASSSRTGEKKNEQYF.

This chain uses TRBV5-1 with TRBJ2-5; weak D call: TRBD1 (5 bases). This CDR3 has 13 residues. CDR1 and CDR2 (germline): SGHRS, YFSETQ. Trimming took off 0 bases at V and 4 bases at J, with 7 bases between the two ends. The CDR3 spells CASSLEGRETQYF. CDR3 nucleotides: TGCGCCAGCAGCTTGGAGGGGCGAGAGACCCAGTACTTC.

This chain links TRBV7-7 with TRBJ2-5; 13 nucleotides match TRBD2. CDR3 length equals 18 residues. V lost 5 bases and J lost 4; bases outside the gene matches: 13. CDR1 is SSHAT, CDR2 FNYEAQ, per germline (reference sequence). The CDR3 DNA reads as TGTGCCAGCAGCCTCCGGACTAGCGGGGGCCCTCTTCCAGAGACCCAGTACTTC. This encodes CASSLRTSGGPLPETQYF.

The rearrangement links TRBV15 to TRBJ1-2; 7 nucleotides line up with TRBD1. Germline CDR1 reads LNHNV; CDR2 reads YYDKDF (reference sequence). CDR3 length: 14 amino acids. V lost 4 bases to trimming and J lost 5 bases; unmatched junction nucleotides: 7. CDR3 in DNA: TGTGCCACCAGCATCCTTTTACAGGGGTATGGCTACACCTTC. Translation gives CATSILLQGYGYTF.

The J gene is TRBJ2-5, the V gene TRBV11-2; D uncertain. The ends were cut back, 1 base at V and 2 bases at J, with 5 bases in the middle. The V gene's germline CDR1 is SGHAT and CDR2 FQNNGV. CDR3 length equals 13 residues. The CDR3 DNA follows: TGTGCCAGCAGCTTAGTTCGTCAAGAGACCCAGTACTTC. As protein: CASSLVRQETQYF.